These 27 T cell receptor beta chains originate from one sample sequenced in a study of shared T cell receptors in the human thymus. The method was immunoSEQ multiplex PCR; TCRdb's version includes in-frame clones alone and lacks a portion of them. The sample yields 500,000 to 550,000 clones, about 80% seen once. This sample was also put to use in a study of human thymus T cells.

Sample: thymocytes. Every receptor here comes from a boy under three years old with a congenital heart defect.

This clone has a handful of counts. The V call is TRBV5-6, the J call TRBJ2-7; TRBD1 matches at 7 bases. The trim removed 3 bases at V and 7 bases at J, leaving 10 bases unmatched. Germline CDR1 SGHDT, CDR2 YYEEEE. The CDR3 totals 14 residues. This CDR3 reads CASSSRGRVLEQYF. CDR3 sequence (DNA): TGTGCCAGCAGCTCTAGGGGGCGAGTCTTAGAGCAGTACTTC.

V and J are TRBV6-6 and TRBJ2-3, with a possible D match to TRBD2 (6 bases). Trimming removed 0 bases at V and 6 bases at J, with 16 bases between. From germline, CDR1 is MNHNY and CDR2 SVGAGI (reference sequence). The CDR3 loop spans 16 amino acids. The chain's CDR3 is CASSYSGGSLQDTQYF. As DNA, the CDR3 is TGTGCCAGCAGTTACTCTGGGGGGTCCCTTCAGGATACGCAGTATTTT.

V usage is TRBV4-3 and J usage is TRBJ2-7, with TRBD2 as a possible D gene (6 bases). Trimming removed 1 base at V and 2 bases at J, with 12 bases between. This CDR3 contains 15 residues. Germline V CDR1 and CDR2: LGHNA, YSLEER. CDR3 protein: CASSQGLGITYEQYF. The CDR3 DNA reads TGCGCCAGCAGCCAAGGACTAGGGATAACCTACGAGCAGTACTTC.

As regards this clone: The same CDR3 can be traced to other DNA sequences in this sample. This chain connects TRBV5-1 to TRBJ2-5; perhaps TRBD2 as D (6 bases). This CDR3 has 12 amino acids. V was clipped by 4 bases and J by 5 bases, with 9 bases between them. CDR1 and CDR2 (germline): SGHRS, YFSETQ. The DNA for the CDR3 is TGCGCCAGCAGCCCGGCGGGGGAGACCCAGTACTTC. Protein sequence: CASSPAGETQYF.

This clone was observed a single time. The J gene is TRBJ2-3, the V gene TRBV5-6, with 9 bases lining up with TRBD1. The J segment lost 4 bases and the V segment lost 0 bases, leaving 12 bases of the junction unmatched. Germline loops: CDR1 SGHDT, CDR2 YYEEEE. This CDR3 is built from 18 residues. The CDR3 is CASSLALTGTGWSDTQYF. The CDR3 nucleotides are TGTGCCAGCAGCTTGGCCCTAACCGGGACAGGGTGGTCAGATACGCAGTATTTT.

The chain has TRBV11-2 and TRBJ2-5; 7 bases are a match to TRBD2. V dropped 7 bases and J dropped 4; count of bases not matched to a gene: 12. The CDR3 consists of 15 residues. The germline V gene encodes CDR1 SGHAT and CDR2 FQNNGV. CDR3 in amino acids: CASKLSGLERETQYF. The CDR3 DNA sequence: TGTGCCAGCAAGCTCTCCGGACTAGAGAGAGAGACCCAGTACTTC.

The chain has TRBV27 and TRBJ2-3; 10 bases are a match to TRBD2. The J segment lost 6 bases and the V segment lost 2 bases, leaving 20 bases of the junction unmatched. The CDR3 consists of 20 residues. CDR1 is MNHEY and CDR2 is SMNVEV in the germline V gene (reference sequence). The CDR3 bases are TGTGCCAGCAGTTTAGGGGCCCGGCGGGGAGCGGGAGGGAAACTGGATACGCAGTATTTT. As protein: CASSLGARRGAGGKLDTQYF.

The chain couples TRBV10-1 to TRBJ2-7; D is perhaps TRBD2 (6 bases). V lost 1 base and J 0 bases, leaving 13 bases between the germline ends. This CDR3 comprises 16 residues. The germline V gene has CDR1 WNHNN and CDR2 SYGVQD (reference sequence). The chain's CDR3 is CASSEYQAGFSYEQYF. In DNA form, the CDR3 reads TGCGCCAGCAGTGAGTATCAAGCGGGTTTCTCCTACGAGCAGTACTTC.

This sequence joins TRBV29-1 and TRBJ2-7; D is possibly TRBD1 (6 bases). CDR3 length equals 14 residues. The germline CDR1 and CDR2 sequences are SQVTM and ANQGSEA. Trimming shortened V by 2 bases and J by 3 bases, and 14 bases separated the two germline ends. The DNA for the CDR3 is TGCAGCGTTGAAAGAGGGGGACAAAGCTACGAGCAGTACTTC. Its protein is CSVERGGQSYEQYF.

The chain is built from TRBV6-5 and TRBJ2-5; 8 nucleotides agree with TRBD2. Germline V gene lookup returns CDR1 MNHEY and CDR2 SVGAGI. Unmatched junction bases numbered 8, after V lost 6 bases and J lost 2 bases. The CDR3 sequence is 15 residues long. CDR3 residues: CASSSGTSRQETQYF. For the CDR3, the DNA is TGTGCCAGCAGCTCCGGGACTAGTAGACAAGAGACCCAGTACTTC.

The chain uses TRBV15 and TRBJ2-4, with 8 bases lining up with TRBD2. CDR3 size: 14 residues. The junction had 8 bases not matched to a gene; V was cut back by 7 bases and J by 6 bases. Germline V lookup: CDR1 LNHNV, CDR2 YYDKDF (reference sequence). The DNA of the CDR3 is TGTGCCACCACGGGAGGGCCGACGGGAAACATTCAGTACTTC. Translation: CATTGGPTGNIQYF. The complete variable domain, with remaining parts taken from reference TRBV15 and TRBJ2-4, reads DAMVIQNPRYQVTQFGKPVTLSCSQTLNHNVMYWYQQKSSQAPKLLFHYYDKDFNNEADTPDNFQSRRPNTSFCFLDIRSPGLGDTAMYLCATTGGPTGNIQYFGAGTRLSVL.

CDR3 bases: TGTGCCAGCAGCACGACTAGGAGGGAGTCTGGGGCCAACGTCCTGACTTTC. Protein: CASSTTRRESGANVLTF. The V gene is TRBV9, the J gene TRBJ2-6, with D perhaps matching TRBD2 (6 bases). The CDR3 spans 17 residues. V dropped 4 bases and J dropped 1 base, with 15 bases sitting between them. The germline V gene encodes CDR1 SGDLS and CDR2 YYNGEE.

The chain combines TRBV9 with TRBJ2-3; D call uncertain. Trimming took 3 bases from V and 2 from J, leaving 16 bases between them. Germline V gene sequence: CDR1 SGDLS, CDR2 YYNGEE. This CDR3 is 16 amino acids long. CDR3 in amino acids: CASSGLVARHTDTQYF. Written as DNA, the CDR3 is TGTGCCAGCAGCGGGTTGGTTGCGCGCCACACAGATACGCAGTATTTT.

The chain employs TRBV28 and TRBJ2-3; 12 positions match TRBD2. The V gene end was trimmed by 6 bases and the J gene end by 5 bases; junction bases not matched to a gene: 6. This CDR3 region has 15 residues. Germline V gene sequence: CDR1 MDHEN, CDR2 SYDVKM. The CDR3 region is CASSRTSGKIDTQYF. The CDR3 DNA reads TGTGCCAGCAGCCGGACTAGCGGGAAAATAGATACGCAGTATTTT.

The rearrangement joins TRBV28 to TRBJ1-2; D perhaps matches TRBD1 (6 bases). The V end lost 6 bases, the J end lost 6 bases, and 11 bases lay between the germline ends. CDR1 MDHEN and CDR2 SYDVKM come from the germline V gene. This CDR3 is 12 amino acids long. The CDR3 sequence is CASSPGVHGYTF. Written as DNA, the CDR3 is TGTGCCAGCAGCCCAGGGGTCCATGGCTACACCTTC.

This chain links TRBV27 with TRBJ2-2, with TRBD1 matching 10 bases. The CDR3 has 15 residues. The junction had 3 bases not matched to a gene; V was cut back by 2 bases and J by 6 bases. From germline, CDR1 is MNHEY and CDR2 SMNVEV (reference sequence). The DNA for the CDR3 is TGTGCCAGCAGTTTACTCGACAGGGGGCCCGGGGAGCTGTTTTTT. This encodes CASSLLDRGPGELFF.

A single count supports this clone. The rearrangement links TRBV2 to TRBJ1-1, with a possible D match to TRBD1 (6 bases). The CDR3 runs 13 residues. The V end lost 7 bases, the J end lost 3 bases, and 12 bases lay between the germline ends. Looked up from germline, CDR1 is SNHLY and CDR2 is FYNNEI. This CDR3 is CASTTQGYTEAFF. CDR3 sequence (DNA): TGTGCCAGCACTACCCAGGGGTACACTGAAGCTTTCTTT.

The chain uses TRBV4-1 and TRBJ2-3; 9 bases are a match to TRBD2. The V segment lost 0 bases and the J segment 1 base; nucleotides outside the gene matches: 8. Germline loops: CDR1 MGHRA, CDR2 YSYEKL. This CDR3 has 18 residues. DNA of the CDR3: TGCGCCAGCAGCCAAGATCTAGGGACTAGCTTTGGCACAGATACGCAGTATTTT. It translates to CASSQDLGTSFGTDTQYF.

The chain employs TRBV4-2 and TRBJ2-3, with D possibly TRBD2 on 6 matching bases. The V gene lost 0 bases and the J gene lost 0 bases, with 7 bases spanning the gap. The germline CDR1 and CDR2 sequences are LGHNA and YNFKEQ. This CDR3 is 15 amino acids long. Written as DNA, the CDR3 is TGTGCCAGCAGCCAAGAGGGGGGAAGCACAGATACGCAGTATTTT. This encodes CASSQEGGSTDTQYF.

This clone occurred once. The V gene is TRBV6-6, the J gene TRBJ2-1, with 7 bases lining up with TRBD2. This CDR3 is built from 16 residues. Germline loops: CDR1 MNHNY, CDR2 SVGAGI (reference sequence). The V and J ends lost 5 bases and 3 bases, in that order; junction bases with no gene match: 10. CDR3 in DNA: TGTGCCAGCAGTGTCCAGCGGGATCCTGACTACAATGAGCAGTTCTTC. Amino acids: CASSVQRDPDYNEQFF.

This clone came up once. This sequence joins TRBV6-1 and TRBJ2-3, with 8 bases lining up with TRBD2. The trim removed 4 bases at V and 5 bases at J, leaving 5 bases unmatched. Germline-derived CDR1 and CDR2 are MNHNS and SASEGT. CDR3 size: 14 residues. The CDR3 DNA sequence: TGTGCCAGCAGTGTACGAGCGGGAGTAGATACGCAGTATTTT. Its protein is CASSVRAGVDTQYF.

In this sample, this clone turned up a few times. The gene calls are TRBV7-2 and TRBJ2-1, with 11 bases aligning to TRBD2. Germline V gene data show CDR1 as SGHTA and CDR2 as FQGNSA. V trimming: 5 bases; J trimming: 5 bases; junction bases outside the gene matches: 11. The CDR3 is made up of 17 amino acids. The CDR3 sequence is CASSQTGTSGGDNEQFF. CDR3 sequence (DNA): TGTGCCAGCAGCCAAACAGGGACTAGCGGAGGGGACAATGAGCAGTTCTTC.

This chain connects TRBV7-9 to TRBJ2-7; 7 bases fit TRBD2. The germline gives CDR1 SEHNR, CDR2 FQNEAQ (reference sequence). This CDR3 has 13 residues. With V trimmed by 6 bases and J by 6 bases, 8 bases remained unmatched. In nucleotides, the CDR3 is TGTGCCAGCAGTTTCGGACTAGAGGGCGAGCAGTACTTC. It translates to CASSFGLEGEQYF.

This sequence joins TRBV2 and TRBJ2-3; tentatively, D is TRBD1 (6 bases). CDR1 and CDR2 (germline): SNHLY, FYNNEI. The CDR3 runs to 15 residues. V was cut by 4 bases and J by 2 bases, with 13 bases left in between. In DNA, the CDR3 is TGTGCCAGCAGTGGGGGGCGTCCCTTCACAGATACGCAGTATTTT. It codes for CASSGGRPFTDTQYF.

The chain links TRBV7-9 to TRBJ1-2, with 7 bases identical to TRBD1. This CDR3 has 14 amino acids. Germline V gene data show CDR1 as SEHNR and CDR2 as FQNEAQ (reference sequence). The V segment lost 1 base and the J segment 5 bases; nucleotides outside the gene matches: 4. Here the CDR3 reads CASSLGAGGYGYTF. The CDR3 DNA reads as TGTGCCAGCAGCTTAGGGGCAGGGGGATATGGCTACACCTTC.

The rearrangement uses TRBV12-5 and TRBJ1-4, with 8 bases fitting TRBD1. The CDR3 runs to 15 residues. The germline CDR1 and CDR2 sequences are LGHNT and FRNRAP. V gave up 7 bases and J gave up 7 bases; unmatched junction bases: 11. The CDR3 DNA follows: TGTGCTAGTGCCTTATGGGACACAGGGGGTGAAAAACTGTTTTTT. Protein: CASALWDTGGEKLFF.

This sequence joins TRBV30 and TRBJ2-7; 10 positions agree with TRBD2. CDR1 is GTSNPN and CDR2 is SVGIG in the germline V gene (reference sequence). The length of the CDR3 is 16 residues. V was pared by 1 base and J by 0 bases, with 6 bases of the junction left unmatched. The CDR3 DNA follows: TGTGCCTGGAGTGGGCTAGCGGGAGCACACTCCTACGAGCAGTACTTC. This encodes CAWSGLAGAHSYEQYF.